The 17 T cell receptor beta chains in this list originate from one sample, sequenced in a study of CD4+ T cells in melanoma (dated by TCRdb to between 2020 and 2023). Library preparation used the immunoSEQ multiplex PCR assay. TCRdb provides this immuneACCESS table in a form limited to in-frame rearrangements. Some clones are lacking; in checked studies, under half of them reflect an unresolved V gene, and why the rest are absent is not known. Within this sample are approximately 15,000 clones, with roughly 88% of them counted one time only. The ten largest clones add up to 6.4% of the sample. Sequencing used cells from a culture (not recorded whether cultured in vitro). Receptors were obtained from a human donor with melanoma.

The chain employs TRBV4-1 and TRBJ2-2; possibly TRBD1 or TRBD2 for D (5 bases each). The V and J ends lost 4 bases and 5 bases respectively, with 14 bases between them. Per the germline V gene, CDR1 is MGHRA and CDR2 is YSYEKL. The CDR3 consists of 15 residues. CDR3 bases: TGCGCCAGCAGCCGCCCCGGGACGGGAACCGGGGAGCTGTTTTTT. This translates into CASSRPGTGTGELFF.

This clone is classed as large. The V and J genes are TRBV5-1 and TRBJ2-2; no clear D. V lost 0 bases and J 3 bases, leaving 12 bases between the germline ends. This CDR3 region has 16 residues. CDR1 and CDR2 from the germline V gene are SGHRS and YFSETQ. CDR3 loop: CASSLAWPSDTGELFF. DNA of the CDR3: TGCGCCAGCAGCTTGGCCTGGCCTTCTGACACCGGGGAGCTGTTTTTT.

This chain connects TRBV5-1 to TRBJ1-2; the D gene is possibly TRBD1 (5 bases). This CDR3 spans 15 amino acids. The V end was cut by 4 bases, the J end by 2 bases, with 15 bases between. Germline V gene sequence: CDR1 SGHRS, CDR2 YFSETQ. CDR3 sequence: CASSPGAGPNYGYTF. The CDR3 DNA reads TGCGCCAGCAGCCCCGGGGCGGGACCGAACTATGGCTACACCTTC.

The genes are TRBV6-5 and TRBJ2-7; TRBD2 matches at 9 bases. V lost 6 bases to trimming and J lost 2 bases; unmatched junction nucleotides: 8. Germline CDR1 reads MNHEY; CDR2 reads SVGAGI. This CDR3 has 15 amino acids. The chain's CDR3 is CASSPASGAAYEQYF. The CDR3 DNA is TGTGCCAGCAGCCCCGCTAGCGGGGCCGCCTACGAGCAGTACTTC.

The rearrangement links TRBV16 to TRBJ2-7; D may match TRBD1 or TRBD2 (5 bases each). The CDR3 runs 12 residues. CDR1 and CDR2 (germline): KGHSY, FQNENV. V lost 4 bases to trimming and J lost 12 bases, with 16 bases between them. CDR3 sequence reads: CASSRDPPGGYF. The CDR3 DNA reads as TGTGCCAGCAGCCGGGACCCGCCCGGAGGGTACTTC.

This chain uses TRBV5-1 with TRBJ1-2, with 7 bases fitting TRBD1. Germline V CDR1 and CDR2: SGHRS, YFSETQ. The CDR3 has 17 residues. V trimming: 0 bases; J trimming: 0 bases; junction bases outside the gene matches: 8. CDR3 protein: CASSLAGRDRTNYGYTF. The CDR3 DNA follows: TGCGCCAGCAGCTTGGCGGGGAGGGACAGAACTAACTATGGCTACACCTTC.

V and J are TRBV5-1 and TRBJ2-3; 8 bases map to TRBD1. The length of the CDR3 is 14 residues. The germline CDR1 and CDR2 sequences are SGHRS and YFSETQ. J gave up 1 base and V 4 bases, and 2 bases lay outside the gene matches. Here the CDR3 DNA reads TGCGCCAGCAGCGCGGGACAGGGCACAGATACGCAGTATTTT. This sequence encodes CASSAGQGTDTQYF.

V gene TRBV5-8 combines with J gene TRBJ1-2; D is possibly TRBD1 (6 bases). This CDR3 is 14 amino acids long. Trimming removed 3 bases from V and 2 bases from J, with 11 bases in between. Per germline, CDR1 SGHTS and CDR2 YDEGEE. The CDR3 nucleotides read TGTGCCAGCAGCTCGGACAGCCTAAACTATGGCTACACCTTC. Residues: CASSSDSLNYGYTF.

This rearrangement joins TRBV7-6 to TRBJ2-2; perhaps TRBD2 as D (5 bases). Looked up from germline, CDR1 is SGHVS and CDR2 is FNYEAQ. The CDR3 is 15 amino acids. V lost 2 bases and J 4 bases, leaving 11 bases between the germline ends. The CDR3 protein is CASSLMASSTGELFF. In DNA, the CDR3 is TGTGCCAGCAGCTTAATGGCTAGCAGCACCGGGGAGCTGTTTTTT.

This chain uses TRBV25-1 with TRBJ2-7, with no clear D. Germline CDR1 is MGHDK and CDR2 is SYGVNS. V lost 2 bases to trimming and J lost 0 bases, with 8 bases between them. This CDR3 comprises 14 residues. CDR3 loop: CASSETTVSYEQYF. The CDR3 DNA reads TGTGCCAGCAGTGAAACAACAGTCTCCTACGAGCAGTACTTC.

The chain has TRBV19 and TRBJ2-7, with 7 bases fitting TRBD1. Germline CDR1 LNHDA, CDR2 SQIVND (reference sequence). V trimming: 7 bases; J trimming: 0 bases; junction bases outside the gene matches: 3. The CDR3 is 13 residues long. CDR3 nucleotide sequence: TGTGCCAGTACCGGACAGGCCTCCTACGAGCAGTACTTC. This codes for CASTGQASYEQYF.

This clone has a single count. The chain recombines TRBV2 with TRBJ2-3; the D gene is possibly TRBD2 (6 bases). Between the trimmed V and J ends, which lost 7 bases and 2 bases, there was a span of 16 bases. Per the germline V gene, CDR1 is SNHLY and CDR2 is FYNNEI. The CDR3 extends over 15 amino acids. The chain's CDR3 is CASNRAGQTTDTQYF. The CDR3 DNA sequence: TGTGCCAGCAATAGGGCGGGGCAAACCACAGATACGCAGTATTTT.

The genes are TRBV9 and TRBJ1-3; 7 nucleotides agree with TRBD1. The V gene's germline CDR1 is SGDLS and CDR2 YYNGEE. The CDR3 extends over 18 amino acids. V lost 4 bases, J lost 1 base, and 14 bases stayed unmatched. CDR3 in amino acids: CASSPSRQGVRSGNTIYF. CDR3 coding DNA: TGTGCCAGCAGCCCGAGTAGACAGGGCGTGAGGTCTGGAAACACCATATATTTT. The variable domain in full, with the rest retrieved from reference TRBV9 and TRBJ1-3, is DSGVTQTPKHLITATGQRVTLRCSPRSGDLSVYWYQQSLDQGLQFLIQYYNGEERAKGNILERFSAQQFPDLHSELNLSSLELGDSALYFCASSPSRQGVRSGNTIYFGEGSWLTVV.

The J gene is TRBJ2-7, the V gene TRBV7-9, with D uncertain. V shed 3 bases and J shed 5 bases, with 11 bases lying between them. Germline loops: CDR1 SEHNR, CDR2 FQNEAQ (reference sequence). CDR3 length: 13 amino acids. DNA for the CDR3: TGTGCCAGCAGCTTTTTCGCCGGAGACGAGCAGTACTTC. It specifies CASSFFAGDEQYF.

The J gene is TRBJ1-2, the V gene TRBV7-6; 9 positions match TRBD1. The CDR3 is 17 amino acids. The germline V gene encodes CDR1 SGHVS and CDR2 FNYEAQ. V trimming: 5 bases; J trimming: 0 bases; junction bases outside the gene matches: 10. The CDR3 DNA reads TGTGCCAGCAGCCCCGGGACAGGGCGCCTTACTAACTATGGCTACACCTTC. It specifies CASSPGTGRLTNYGYTF. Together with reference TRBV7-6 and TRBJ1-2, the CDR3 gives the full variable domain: GAGVSQSPRYKVTKRGQDVALRCDPISGHVSLYWYRQALGQGPEFLTYFNYEAQQDKSGLPNDRFSAERPEGSISTLTIQRTEQRDSAMYRCASSPGTGRLTNYGYTFGSGTRLTVV.

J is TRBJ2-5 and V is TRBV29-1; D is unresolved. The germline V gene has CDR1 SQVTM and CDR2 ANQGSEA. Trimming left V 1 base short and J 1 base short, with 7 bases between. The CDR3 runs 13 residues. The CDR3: CSVEVGAQETQYF. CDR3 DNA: TGCAGCGTTGAAGTCGGTGCCCAAGAGACCCAGTACTTC. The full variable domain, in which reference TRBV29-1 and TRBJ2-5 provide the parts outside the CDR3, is SAVISQKPSRDICQRGTSLTIQCQVDSQVTMMFWYRQQPGQSLTLIATANQGSEATYESGFVIDKFPISRPNLTFSTLTVSNMSPEDSSIYLCSVEVGAQETQYFGPGTRLLVL.

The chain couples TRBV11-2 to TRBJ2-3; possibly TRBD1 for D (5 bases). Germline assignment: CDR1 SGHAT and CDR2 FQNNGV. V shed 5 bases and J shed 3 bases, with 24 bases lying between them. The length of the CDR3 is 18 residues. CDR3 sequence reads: CASSPPQVGQGLTDTQYF. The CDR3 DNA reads TGTGCCAGCAGCCCCCCCCAGGTCGGGCAGGGCTTAACAGATACGCAGTATTTT. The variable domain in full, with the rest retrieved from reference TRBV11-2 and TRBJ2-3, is EAGVAQSPRYKIIEKRQSVAFWCNPISGHATLYWYQQILGQGPKLLIQFQNNGVVDDSQLPKDRFSAERLKGVDSTLKIQPAKLEDSAVYLCASSPPQVGQGLTDTQYFGPGTRLTVL.